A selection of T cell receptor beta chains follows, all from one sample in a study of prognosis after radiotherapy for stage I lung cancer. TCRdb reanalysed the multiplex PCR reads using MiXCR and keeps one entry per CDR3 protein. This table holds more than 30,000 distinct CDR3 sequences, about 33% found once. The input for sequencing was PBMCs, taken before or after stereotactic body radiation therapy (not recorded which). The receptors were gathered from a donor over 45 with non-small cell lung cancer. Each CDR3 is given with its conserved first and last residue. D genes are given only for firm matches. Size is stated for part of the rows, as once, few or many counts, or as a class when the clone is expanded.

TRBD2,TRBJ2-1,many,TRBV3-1,CASSQDFGLAGLYNEQFF,TGTGCCAGCAGCCAAGATTTTGGACTAGCGGGACTATACAATGAGCAGTTCTTC
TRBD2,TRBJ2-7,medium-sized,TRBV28,CASRPELAGSYEQYF,TGTGCCAGCAGGCCCGAACTAGCGGGCTCCTACGAGCAGTACTTC
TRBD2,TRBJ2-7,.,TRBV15,CATSRVQRESDEQYF,TGTGCCACCAGCAGAGTCCAGCGGGAGTCTGACGAGCAGTACTTC
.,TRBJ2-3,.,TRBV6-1,CASSEAWGGFTDTQYF,TGTGCCAGCAGTGAGGCCTGGGGGGGCTTCACAGATACGCAGTATTTT
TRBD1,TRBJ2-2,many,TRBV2,CATNQGAGELFF,TGTGCCACCAATCAGGGGGCCGGGGAGCTGTTTTTT
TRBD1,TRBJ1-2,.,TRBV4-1,CASSQEGSWTGGFGYTF,TGCGCCAGCAGCCAAGAAGGTAGCTGGACAGGGGGATTTGGCTACACCTTC
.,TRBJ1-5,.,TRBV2,CASSEELPHQPKHF,TGTGCCAGCAGTGAAGAATTACCGCATCAGCCCAAGCATTTT
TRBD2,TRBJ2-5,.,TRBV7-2,CASAGGRTPLETQYF,TGTGCCAGCGCGGGGGGCCGTACACCTCTGGAGACCCAGTACTTC
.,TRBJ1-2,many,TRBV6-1,CASSRRPLEGYTF,TGTGCCAGCAGCCGTAGGCCCCTGGAGGGCTACACCTTC
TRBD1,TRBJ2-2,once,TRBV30,CAWRQGGNTGELFF,TGTGCCTGGAGACAGGGGGGCAACACCGGGGAGCTGTTTTTT
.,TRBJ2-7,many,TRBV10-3,CAISESGQGWEQYF,TGTGCCATCAGTGAAAGCGGCCAGGGATGGGAGCAGTACTTC
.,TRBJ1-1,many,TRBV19,CASSIGRWRSDTEAFF,TGTGCCAGTAGTATAGGGCGTTGGAGGAGTGACACTGAAGCTTTCTTT
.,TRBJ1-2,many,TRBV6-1,CATLRRDSGYGYTF,TGTGCCACCCTCCGTAGGGATAGCGGCTATGGCTACACCTTC
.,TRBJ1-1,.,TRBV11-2,CASSLVGRRNEAFF,TGTGCCAGCAGCTTAGTGGGCAGACGCAATGAAGCTTTCTTT
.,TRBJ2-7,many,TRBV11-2,CASSLTGAEGQYF,TGTGCCAGCAGCTTAACGGGAGCAGAGGGGCAGTACTTC
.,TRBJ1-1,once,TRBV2,CAIYRDLNTEAFF,TGTGCCATATACAGGGACTTGAACACTGAAGCTTTCTTT
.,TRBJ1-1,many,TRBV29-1,CSVAITTYTEAFF,TGCAGCGTCGCCATAACAACTTACACTGAAGCTTTCTTT
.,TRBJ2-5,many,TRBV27,CASSLRAFFGRQETQYF,TGTGCCAGCAGTTTACGGGCATTCTTCGGTCGTCAAGAGACCCAGTACTTC
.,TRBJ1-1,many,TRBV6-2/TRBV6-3,CASSEEGGSRAEAFF,TGTGCCAGCAGTGAGGAGGGGGGATCGAGAGCTGAAGCTTTCTTT
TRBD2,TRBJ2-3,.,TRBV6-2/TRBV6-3,CASSLRLAGLTDTQYF,TGTGCCAGCAGCCTAAGACTAGCGGGACTCACAGATACGCAGTATTTT
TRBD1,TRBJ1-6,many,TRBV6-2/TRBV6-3,CASSRTGDNSPLHF,TGTGCCAGCAGTCGGACAGGGGATAATTCACCCCTCCACTTT
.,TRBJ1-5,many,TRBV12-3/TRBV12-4,CASSLAPRGQPQHF,TGTGCCAGCAGTTTAGCGCCCAGGGGCCAGCCCCAGCATTTT
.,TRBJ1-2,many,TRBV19,CASSILPTPQRSYGYTF,TGTGCCAGTAGTATATTGCCGACACCCCAGAGGAGCTATGGCTACACCTTC
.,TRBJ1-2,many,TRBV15,CATSRSPPGGDYGYTF,TGTGCCACCAGCAGATCACCTCCTGGCGGGGACTATGGCTACACCTTC
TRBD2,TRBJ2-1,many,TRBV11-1,CASSLAYPSGINEQFF,TGTGCCAGCAGCTTAGCGTATCCTAGCGGGATAAATGAGCAGTTCTTC
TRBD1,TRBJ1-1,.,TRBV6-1,CASSKTGRSTEAFF,TGTGCCAGCAGCAAGACAGGGCGGAGCACTGAAGCTTTCTTT
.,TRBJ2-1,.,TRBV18,CASSLRDTAWNEQFF,TGTGCCAGCTCACTCCGGGACACCGCGTGGAATGAGCAGTTCTTC
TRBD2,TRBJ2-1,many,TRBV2,CASKSFAGGSYNEQFF,TGTGCCAGCAAATCCTTTGCGGGGGGCTCCTACAATGAGCAGTTCTTC
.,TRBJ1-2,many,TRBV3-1,CASSQTAGIGGYTF,TGTGCCAGCAGCCAGACGGCCGGTATAGGTGGCTACACCTTC
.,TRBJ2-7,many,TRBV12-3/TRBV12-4,CASSRQETYEQYF,TGTGCCAGCAGCCGACAGGAGACCTACGAGCAGTACTTC
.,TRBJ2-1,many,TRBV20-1,CSARDRFYSSYNEQFF,TGCAGTGCTAGAGATCGGTTCTACAGCTCCTACAATGAGCAGTTCTTC
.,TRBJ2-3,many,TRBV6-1,CASNVQWAGTDTQYF,TGTGCCAGCAACGTACAGTGGGCCGGGACAGATACGCAGTATTTT
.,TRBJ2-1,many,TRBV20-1,CSADRTYNEQFF,TGCAGTGCAGACAGGACCTACAATGAGCAGTTCTTC
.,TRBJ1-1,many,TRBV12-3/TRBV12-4,CASSFGRNTEAFF,TGTGCCAGCAGTTTCGGACGGAACACTGAAGCTTTCTTT
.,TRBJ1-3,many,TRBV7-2,CASSLIPVSGNTIYF,TGTGCCAGCAGCTTAATTCCCGTCTCTGGAAACACCATATATTTT
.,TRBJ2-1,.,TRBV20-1,CSFDSGSYNEQFF,TGCAGTTTCGACAGCGGGTCCTACAATGAGCAGTTCTTC
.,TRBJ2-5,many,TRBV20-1,CSARAGGEETQYF,TGCAGTGCTAGGGCAGGGGGGGAAGAGACCCAGTACTTC
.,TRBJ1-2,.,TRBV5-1,CASSLIDLYGYTF,TGCGCCAGCAGCTTAATCGATCTCTATGGCTACACCTTC